These 19 T cell receptor beta chains came from one sample sequenced in a study of beta chain features in type 1 diabetes. Sequenced material consisted of expressed TCRB transcripts (all of the isolated RNA was reverse transcribed). Produced via immunoSEQ multiplex PCR; TCRdb's table is partial and in-frame only. The table shows 350,000 to 450,000 clones, with about 14% occurring only once. Sequencing was performed on naive CD4+ T cells from blood. The receptors originated from a man aged 25 to 45 in good health.

The chain combines TRBV7-9 with TRBJ1-1; D uncertain. V was cut by 0 bases and J by 3 bases, with 8 bases left in between. Looked up from germline, CDR1 is SEHNR and CDR2 is FQNEAQ (reference sequence). This CDR3 has 14 residues. CDR3 DNA sequence: TGTGCCAGCAGCTTAGCCTACGGGGACACTGAAGCTTTCTTT. Encoded protein: CASSLAYGDTEAFF.

V gene TRBV6-1 combines with J gene TRBJ2-7; 10 nucleotides line up with TRBD1. V shed 8 bases, J shed 5 bases, and the junction held 6 bases outside the gene matches. Germline V lookup: CDR1 MNHNS, CDR2 SASEGT. The CDR3 is 13 residues long. This CDR3 is CASFDRGRNEQYV. The CDR3 DNA reads as TGTGCCAGCTTTGACAGGGGGCGTAACGAGCAGTACGTC.

This clone showed up just a few times. The chain couples TRBV10-3 to TRBJ2-7, with TRBD2 identical over 12 bases. The CDR3 is 13 amino acids. V gave up 10 bases and J gave up 9 bases; unmatched junction bases: 10. CDR1 and CDR2 from the germline V gene are ENHRY and SYGVKD. The CDR3 loop reads CATALAGGPWQYV. The CDR3 DNA sequence: TGTGCCACTGCTCTAGCGGGAGGGCCATGGCAGTACGTC.

V gene TRBV30 combines with J gene TRBJ2-5; D might be TRBD1 or TRBD2, each matching 7 bases. There are 15 residues in the CDR3. Trimming shortened V by 0 bases and J by 5 bases, and 16 bases separated the two germline ends. Germline V gene data show CDR1 as GTSNPN and CDR2 as SVGIG (reference sequence). As DNA, the CDR3 is TGTGCCTGGAGTGTACCAGGGGGGGCAGGGGAGACCCAGTACTTC. The encoded protein is CAWSVPGGAGETQYF. The full variable domain, rest sourced from reference TRBV30 and TRBJ2-5, is SQTIHQWPATLVQPVGSPLSLECTVEGTSNPNLYWYRQAAGRGLQLLFYSVGIGQISSEVPQNLSASRPQDRQFILSSKKLLLSDSGFYLCAWSVPGGAGETQYFGPGTRLLVL.

V and J are TRBV29-1 and TRBJ1-6; TRBD1 is a possible D gene (5 bases). The CDR3 spans 12 residues. Germline CDR1 reads SQVTM; CDR2 reads ANQGSEA. Trimming removed 7 bases at V and 12 bases at J, with 16 bases between. The CDR3: CSATGDGGPLHF. The CDR3 DNA reads TGCAGCGCTACGGGGGACGGGGGACCCCTCCACTTT.

In DNA, the CDR3 is TGTGCCAGCAGTGAGCTATGGGGGGACAATGAGCAGTTCTTC. This gives the protein CASSELWGDNEQFF. The chain links TRBV2 to TRBJ2-1; possibly TRBD2 for D (6 bases). Germline V CDR1 and CDR2: SNHLY, FYNNEI. The CDR3 loop spans 14 amino acids. V was trimmed by 3 bases and J by 5 bases, leaving 11 bases between them.

The genes are TRBV9 and TRBJ2-1; 13 bases agree with TRBD2. Trimming took 4 bases from V and 0 from J; bases not matched to a gene: 4. Germline CDR1 reads SGDLS; CDR2 reads YYNGEE. This CDR3 comprises 17 residues. CDR3 amino acids: CASSPGTSGASYNEQFF. CDR3 coding DNA: TGTGCCAGCAGCCCCGGGACTAGCGGGGCCTCCTACAATGAGCAGTTCTTC.

This clone has more than one count but fewer than ten. The chain links TRBV5-6 to TRBJ2-5; D is undetermined. Trimming took 2 bases from V and 6 from J, leaving 5 bases between them. This CDR3 spans 11 amino acids. Germline-derived CDR1 and CDR2 are SGHDT and YYEEEE. For the CDR3, the DNA is TGTGCCAGCAGCTTATCCCAGACCCAGTACTTC. As protein: CASSLSQTQYF.

The sample holds a few counts of this clone. The rearrangement links TRBV4-2 to TRBJ2-5, with TRBD2 identical over 9 bases. With 1 base clipped from V and 1 base from J, the junction kept 1 base outside the gene matches. The CDR3 is 15 residues long. The germline V gene has CDR1 LGHNA and CDR2 YNFKEQ. DNA of the CDR3: TGTGCCAGCAGCCAAGCTAGCGGGATCCAAGAGACCCAGTACTTC. It yields the protein CASSQASGIQETQYF.

The chain employs TRBV6-5 and TRBJ2-5; tentatively, D is TRBD2 (6 bases). The CDR3 spans 14 residues. V lost 0 bases, J lost 6 bases, and 11 bases lay in between. Germline CDR1 reads MNHEY; CDR2 reads SVGAGI. The DNA of the CDR3 is TGTGCCAGCAGTTACTCCGGGACTCCAAAGACCCAGTACTTC. Translating it yields CASSYSGTPKTQYF.

The V and J genes are TRBV11-2 and TRBJ2-2; no reliable D call. CDR3 size: 15 residues. Trimming shortened V by 0 bases and J by 3 bases, and 8 bases separated the two germline ends. Per the germline V gene, CDR1 is SGHAT and CDR2 is FQNNGV. CDR3 region: CASSLEVFDTGELFF. CDR3 in DNA: TGTGCCAGCAGCTTAGAGGTCTTTGACACCGGGGAGCTGTTTTTT.

This clone appeared a few times. The identical CDR3 is also encoded by other nucleotide sequences in the sample. The chain carries TRBV11-2 and TRBJ1-6, with D unresolved. The V end lost 3 bases, the J end lost 6 bases, and 3 bases lay between the germline ends. The length of the CDR3 is 12 residues. Germline assignment: CDR1 SGHAT and CDR2 FQNNGV. CDR3 loop: CASSLVNSPLHF. DNA for the CDR3: TGTGCCAGCAGCTTGGTTAATTCACCCCTCCACTTT.

The chain links TRBV18 to TRBJ1-2; 7 nucleotides agree with TRBD1. This CDR3 is 13 amino acids long. V was pared by 5 bases and J by 5 bases, with 5 bases of the junction left unmatched. Germline V gene data show CDR1 as KGHSH and CDR2 as LQKENI. CDR3 sequence: CASSSGQAYGYTF. CDR3 nucleotide sequence: TGTGCCAGCTCATCCGGACAGGCTTATGGCTACACCTTC.

The chain combines TRBV1 with TRBJ2-5; the table's TRBD1 call for D was not verified on the DNA. TRBV1 is described as a pseudogene. The CDR3 consists of 18 residues. CDR3 nucleotides: TGCACCAGCAGCCAACGTGACAGACCGGAGACAAAACAAGAGACCCAGTACTTC. Protein product: CTSSQRDRPETKQETQYF.

The table lists this clone with a few counts. The V and J genes are TRBV23-1 and TRBJ2-7; tentatively, D is TRBD1 or TRBD2 (6 bases each). TRBV23-1 is an ORF, with its function uncertain. Trimming pared 3 bases from V and 1 base from J, leaving 16 bases between. This CDR3 spans 16 amino acids. In nucleotides, the CDR3 is TGCGCCAGCAGTCAGGAGGGGGGAGCGGAATCCTACGAGCAGTACGTC. This gives the protein CASSQEGGAESYEQYV.

This clone was observed a single time. This sequence joins TRBV15 and TRBJ1-2, with D hard to call. The CDR3 length is 14 residues. V dropped 0 bases and J dropped 4 bases, with 9 bases sitting between them. CDR1 and CDR2 from the germline V gene are LNHNV and YYDKDF (reference sequence). This chain's CDR3 is CATSRDQTAYGYTF. CDR3 nucleotides: TGTGCCACCAGCAGAGATCAGACGGCCTATGGCTACACCTTC.

This clone appeared a few times. This rearrangement joins TRBV12-5 to TRBJ1-1; no definite D call. Germline V CDR1 and CDR2: LGHNT, FRNRAP. Trimming removed 3 bases from V and 2 bases from J, with 7 bases in between. The CDR3 runs 13 residues. CDR3 amino acids: CASGLGSNTEAFF. CDR3 nucleotides: TGTGCTAGTGGTTTAGGGAGTAACACTGAAGCTTTCTTT.

There are a few counts of this clone. The chain links TRBV7-2 to TRBJ2-7, with 9 nucleotides matching TRBD2. The junction had 13 bases not matched to a gene; V was cut back by 8 bases and J by 2 bases. The CDR3 contains 16 residues. Germline CDR1 SGHTA, CDR2 FQGNSA. The CDR3 spells CASAPRGAGGAYEQYV. In DNA, the CDR3 is TGTGCCAGCGCCCCAAGGGGGGCGGGAGGGGCCTACGAGCAGTACGTC.

There are a few counts of this clone. The V call is TRBV23-1, the J call TRBJ2-1; D call uncertain. TRBV23-1 is an ORF, and what it does is uncertain. The CDR3 has 16 amino acids. V was trimmed by 6 bases and J by 0 bases, leaving 15 bases between them. The CDR3 nucleotides are TGCGCCAGCAGCCTGTTGGGTATTAGCTCCTACAATGAGCAGTTCTTC. This codes for CASSLLGISSYNEQFF.